This entry is about one T cell receptor beta chain. Its antigen is still unknown. Nothing much larger sits one base from this clone, and base qualities are not available. The germline V gene specifies SGHAT as CDR1 and FQNNGV as CDR2. The CDR3 sequence holds 12 residues, the cysteine and phenylalanine included. This entry keeps only the CDR3 DNA: 36 bases, framed from base 1. At the junction V is shortened by 5 bases and J by 8 bases, with 10 bases in between. The data are from a study of blood T cell repertoires in COVID-19 (dated by TCRdb to about 2020). For context, the study as a whole: Collaborator samples came from the United States, Italy and Spain and covered acute and convalescent phases of COVID-19. The material from the prospective study consisted of cDNA or gDNA derived from T cells, B-cell-depleted T cells, or PBMCs. Deeply sampled blood TCRbeta repertoires from subjects exposed to, actively infected with, or recovered from COVID-19 were included in the dataset. The repertoires were released in a freely available public database meant as a resource for research on the immune response to SARS-CoV-2. Samples were obtained from the ongoing ImmuneRACE study (first 160 participants) and from approximately 1,200 subjects provided by 6 global collaborators. A de-identified subject ID, COVID-19 status, age in years and sex were almost always included in the sample metadata. HLA class I and class II types, where available, came from metadata supplied by the sample provider rather than from assay-based typing. Beyond this particular receptor, the publication reports: The amount of clinical and demographic metadata varied by source and participant and was provided uncurated.

TCRbeta CDR3 regions were amplified from genomic DNA using the immunoSEQ Assay, a bias-controlled multiplex PCR. Per the source publication's procedure: The number of nucleated cells in each sample was estimated by amplification of reference gene primers within the assay. Sequence reads were collapsed and filtered to measure the absolute abundance of every unique TCRbeta CDR3 rearrangement. For each sample, productive Simpson clonality was calculated by taking the square root of Simpson's diversity index across productive rearrangements. The immuneACCESS repertoire file appears here via TCRdb, limited to in-frame rearrangements. These files lack a portion of the clones; in checked studies, under half of the deficit traces to unresolved V genes, and the cause of the others is not known. That table furnishes V, J and clone size, whereas the DNA furnished D and trimming. The sample records tens of thousands of clones, about 85% of which are singletons. The biggest ten clones account for less than 15% of the sample.

The collaborating institutions used their own protocols to collect whole blood in K2EDTA tubes. For TCRbeta analysis, collaborators shipped samples in one of three forms: frozen whole blood, isolated PBMCs, or DNA extracted from either of those sample types. This sequence originates from a human donor in a cohort sampled during active COVID-19. The chain links TRBV11-2 with TRBJ2-1, with no confident D gene call. The sequencing input was peripheral blood. The sequenced DNA: TGTGCCAGCAGCCCTACCCGGGATGAGCAGTTCTTC. Protein translation: CASSPTRDEQFF.